Following are 13 T cell receptor beta chains from one sample sequenced in a study of blood T cell repertoires in COVID-19. The protocol was immunoSEQ multiplex PCR, while the TCRdb copy is restricted to in-frame clones and leaves out a portion. The sample lists about 190,000 clones, 75% to 90% occurring once. Sequenced input: peripheral blood. All receptors derive from a middle-aged man with acute or convalescent COVID-19.

V and J are TRBV6-2 or TRBV6-3 and TRBJ1-1, with a possible D match to TRBD1 (5 bases). This CDR3 is 15 amino acids long. Trimming pared 3 bases from V and 0 bases from J, leaving 11 bases between. Germline V gene data show CDR1 as MNHEY and CDR2 as SVGEGT. CDR3: CASSYQRGLNTEAFF. The CDR3 region has the DNA TGTGCCAGCAGTTATCAAAGGGGCCTGAACACTGAAGCTTTCTTT.

The chain carries TRBV19 and TRBJ2-3; 13 nucleotides match TRBD2. Germline V gene sequence: CDR1 LNHDA, CDR2 SQIVND (reference sequence). CDR3 length: 16 residues. With V trimmed by 5 bases and J by 6 bases, 8 bases remained unmatched. The DNA for the CDR3 is TGTGCCAGTAGTCCGGGGACTAGCGGGATCCAGGATACGCAGTATTTT. Translating gives CASSPGTSGIQDTQYF.

This chain links TRBV5-6 with TRBJ1-2; a weak D match, TRBD1 (6 bases). The CDR3 is 13 residues long. The V and J ends lost 4 bases and 5 bases respectively, with 12 bases between them. Germline CDR1 reads SGHDT; CDR2 reads YYEEEE. The CDR3 DNA reads TGTGCCAGCAGCGCAACAGGGCTATATGGCTACACCTTC. This translates into CASSATGLYGYTF.

This clone was detected once. This chain connects TRBV5-1 to TRBJ1-2; D perhaps matches TRBD1 (5 bases). Germline-derived CDR1 and CDR2 are SGHRS and YFSETQ. The CDR3 loop spans 14 amino acids. The V end lost 0 bases, the J end lost 7 bases, and 13 bases lay between the germline ends. The CDR3 region has the DNA TGCGCCAGCAGCTTGGGCGGGGTCCAGGGTGGCTACACCTTC. This translates into CASSLGGVQGGYTF.

The chain combines TRBV5-6 with TRBJ1-2; weak D call: TRBD1 (5 bases). Per germline, CDR1 SGHDT and CDR2 YYEEEE. V lost 0 bases, J lost 4 bases, and 13 bases lay in between. This CDR3 is 15 amino acids long. The CDR3 spells CASSLVETGTYGYTF. CDR3 DNA: TGTGCCAGCAGCTTGGTAGAAACAGGAACCTATGGCTACACCTTC.

The gene calls are TRBV7-9 and TRBJ2-1, with TRBD1 as a possible D gene (7 bases). There are 14 residues in the CDR3. Germline assignment: CDR1 SEHNR and CDR2 FQNEAQ (reference sequence). V shed 4 bases and J shed 4 bases, with 11 bases lying between them. The CDR3 bases are TGTGCCAGCAGCTCGGAGGGACAGTACAATGAGCAGTTCTTC. It translates to CASSSEGQYNEQFF.

The chain has TRBV30 and TRBJ2-3, with 16 bases matching TRBD2. V trimming: 2 bases; J trimming: 1 base; junction bases outside the gene matches: 12. Germline V CDR1 and CDR2: GTSNPN, SVGIG (reference sequence). The CDR3 runs 20 residues. CDR3 bases: TGTGCCTGGAGTCCCAGGCCGGGACTAGCGGGGGGGCTCGGCACAGATACGCAGTATTTT. This gives the protein CAWSPRPGLAGGLGTDTQYF.

The CDR3 DNA is TGTGCCACCAGCAGACTAGGTAGCTCCTACGAGCAGTACTTC. Its translation is CATSRLGSSYEQYF. V is TRBV15 and J is TRBJ2-7; D unclear. Germline V lookup: CDR1 LNHNV, CDR2 YYDKDF (reference sequence). CDR3 length: 14 amino acids. The V gene lost 2 bases and the J gene lost 0 bases, with 8 bases spanning the gap.

This clone came up once. This chain connects TRBV3-1 (or the pseudogene TRBV3-2) to TRBJ2-1; D remains ambiguous. This CDR3 spans 14 amino acids. Looked up from germline, CDR1 is LGHDT and CDR2 is YNNKEL (reference sequence). Trimming cost V 3 bases and J 4 bases, with 10 bases left between them. The DNA of the CDR3 is TGTGCCAGCAGCCATCTTGCCGCGTACAATGAGCAGTTCTTC. This sequence encodes CASSHLAAYNEQFF.

The chain has TRBV16 and TRBJ2-2; the D gene is possibly TRBD1 (5 bases). V was trimmed by 3 bases and J by 2 bases, leaving 7 bases between them. CDR1 and CDR2 (germline): KGHSY, FQNENV. The CDR3 spans 14 residues. CDR3 loop: CASSHRVNTGELFF. CDR3 bases: TGTGCCAGCAGCCACAGGGTCAACACCGGGGAGCTGTTTTTT.

V gene TRBV7-9 combines with J gene TRBJ2-5, with a possible D match to TRBD2 (6 bases). Deletions cut 5 bases from V and 7 bases from J, with 17 bases between. Germline CDR1 reads SEHNR; CDR2 reads FQNEAQ (reference sequence). This CDR3 comprises 14 residues. The CDR3 DNA sequence: TGTGCCAGCAGCCCCCCACGGGGGAGCGGGACCCAGTACTTC. Translated: CASSPPRGSGTQYF.

This clone was detected only a few times. The V gene is TRBV7-6, the J gene TRBJ1-2; D may be TRBD1 (5 bases). V lost 8 bases and J 3 bases, leaving 16 bases between the germline ends. This CDR3 comprises 14 residues. Looked up from germline, CDR1 is SGHVS and CDR2 is FNYEAQ. The CDR3 sequence is CASGPGGEDYGYTF. As DNA, the CDR3 is TGTGCCAGCGGTCCCGGGGGAGAAGACTATGGCTACACCTTC.

The CDR3 DNA reads TGTGCCAGCAGCATACCCGGGACAGATCTCTACGAGCAGTACTTC. The encoded protein is CASSIPGTDLYEQYF. The V and J genes are TRBV7-9 and TRBJ2-7, with 7 positions matching TRBD1. Trimming removed 5 bases from V and 3 bases from J; junction bases left unmatched: 10. Germline loops: CDR1 SEHNR, CDR2 FQNEAQ (reference sequence). This CDR3 is 15 amino acids long.